A selection of T cell receptor beta chains follows, all from one sample in a study of cytomegalovirus exposure and HLA in healthy donors. The assay was immunoSEQ multiplex PCR, and TCRdb's table has in-frame clones only and misses some. Found here are 150,000 to 200,000 clones, about nine tenths of them singletons; the top ten hold around 0.98%. The sample taken for sequencing was PBMCs. Receptors originate from a boy aged 2 to 9 in good health and CMV-seronegative. Both conserved end residues are part of each CDR3. D genes are given only for firm matches. Rows may omit the clone size; those that give it use once, few, many or a size class.

d_gene,v_gene,abundance,j_gene,CDR3aa,CDR3nt
.,TRBV29-1,.,TRBJ2-7,CSASSSYEQYF,TGCAGCGCTAGTTCGAGCTACGAGCAGTACTTC
.,TRBV27,.,TRBJ2-7,CASSVMGHSIIYEQYF,TGTGCCAGCAGTGTGATGGGGCACTCGATTATCTACGAGCAGTACTTC
TRBD2,TRBV6-1,.,TRBJ2-3,CASSPGGGTDTQYF,TGTGCCAGCAGTCCCGGGGGGGGCACAGATACGCAGTATTTT
TRBD1,TRBV6-5,.,TRBJ1-5,CASSAGGINQPQHF,TGTGCCAGCAGCGCAGGGGGAATCAATCAGCCCCAGCATTTT
TRBD1,TRBV4-1,.,TRBJ2-7,CASSQDGTGDYEQYF,TGCGCCAGCAGCCAAGATGGGACAGGGGACTACGAGCAGTACTTC
TRBD1,TRBV19,.,TRBJ2-5,CASRDSQYTQYF,TGTGCCAGCCGGGACAGCCAATATACCCAGTACTTC
.,TRBV19,.,TRBJ2-7,CASSLDSSYEQYF,TGTGCCAGTAGCCTTGACAGCTCCTACGAGCAGTACTTC
TRBD2,TRBV4-1,.,TRBJ2-1,CASSPGLGDEQFF,TGCGCCAGCAGCCCGGGACTAGGAGATGAGCAGTTCTTC
TRBD1,TRBV5-4,.,TRBJ1-4,CASSTSTGTNEKLFF,TGTGCCAGCAGCACATCGACAGGGACTAATGAAAAACTGTTTTTT
TRBD1,TRBV27,.,TRBJ2-2,CASSFVAGTGGNTGELFF,TGTGCCAGCAGTTTCGTCGCCGGGACAGGGGGCAACACCGGGGAGCTGTTTTTT
.,TRBV12-5,.,TRBJ2-7,CASGLSGEQYF,TGTGCTAGTGGTTTGTCAGGCGAGCAGTACTTC
.,TRBV7-9,.,TRBJ2-1,CASSRHPAEYNEQFF,TGTGCCAGCAGCCGACACCCAGCGGAATACAATGAGCAGTTCTTC
TRBD1,TRBV19,.,TRBJ1-4,CASSSRGRGDITNEKLFF,TGTGCCAGTAGTAGCAGGGGGCGCGGAGACATCACTAATGAAAAACTGTTTTTT
.,TRBV2,few,TRBJ1-4,CASSPLRVATNEKLFF,TGTGCCAGCAGTCCGCTTCGGGTTGCAACTAATGAAAAACTGTTTTTT
.,TRBV6-5,few,TRBJ1-1,CASSYSYRDTGAFF,TGTGCCAGCAGTTACTCGTACAGGGATACTGGAGCTTTCTTT
.,TRBV6-1,.,TRBJ2-1,CASSDYLMRNEQFF,TGTGCCAGCAGTGATTACCTTATGAGAAATGAGCAGTTCTTC
.,TRBV29-1,.,TRBJ2-5,CSARPGERETQYF,TGCAGCGCCCGGCCGGGGGAGCGGGAGACCCAGTACTTC
.,TRBV4-1,few,TRBJ1-4,CASSPSGLNEKLFF,TGCGCCAGCAGCCCTTCAGGTTTGAATGAAAAACTGTTTTTT
.,TRBV5-4,.,TRBJ2-5,CASSLVQGGGETQYF,TGTGCCAGCAGCTTGGTTCAGGGGGGTGGGGAGACCCAGTACTTC
TRBD2,TRBV28,.,TRBJ2-3,CASSLPLSGGPTDTQYF,TGTGCCAGCAGTTTACCTTTGTCGGGGGGGCCCACGGATACGCAGTATTTT
.,TRBV18,.,TRBJ1-4,CASSPLGATNEKLFF,TGTGCCAGCTCACCCCTAGGAGCAACTAATGAAAAACTGTTTTTT
.,TRBV7-2,.,TRBJ1-1,CASSQQGFMNTEAFF,TGTGCCAGCAGCCAACAGGGTTTTATGAACACTGAAGCTTTCTTT
.,TRBV6-1,.,TRBJ2-3,CASSEAHPLYGVDTQYF,TGTGCCAGCAGTGAAGCGCACCCTCTCTACGGGGTAGATACGCAGTATTTT
.,TRBV2,.,TRBJ1-1,CASSELRTEAFF,TGTGCCAGCAGTGAACTTAGAACTGAAGCTTTCTTT
.,TRBV6-5,.,TRBJ1-2,CASSKNRVAYTF,TGTGCCAGCAGTAAGAACAGGGTAGCCTACACCTTC
TRBD1,TRBV5-4,.,TRBJ2-7,CASSPWTGGSREQYF,TGTGCCAGCAGCCCCTGGACAGGGGGTTCGCGGGAGCAGTACTTC
TRBD1,TRBV6-1,.,TRBJ1-4,CASSETGGGEKLFF,TGTGCCAGCAGTGAGACAGGGGGAGGGGAAAAACTGTTTTTT
TRBD1,TRBV29-1,.,TRBJ2-7,CSVRQGSGQYF,TGCAGCGTTCGACAGGGTTCAGGGCAGTACTTC
.,TRBV2,.,TRBJ1-3,CASSYGLTGNTIYF,TGTGCCAGCAGTTACGGACTGACGGGAAACACCATATATTTT
.,TRBV30,.,TRBJ1-1,CAWSARPPNTEAFF,TGTGCCTGGAGTGCCCGTCCCCCGAACACTGAAGCTTTCTTT
.,TRBV27,few,TRBJ1-1,CASTDMEAFF,TGTGCCAGCACTGACATGGAAGCTTTCTTT
TRBD2,TRBV18,.,TRBJ2-6,CASSPPSGITSGANVLTF,TGTGCCAGCTCACCACCTAGCGGGATAACCTCTGGGGCCAACGTCCTGACTTTC
TRBD1,TRBV29-1,.,TRBJ1-5,CSGRDRGHRNQPQHF,TGCAGCGGTCGGGACAGGGGGCACCGCAATCAGCCCCAGCATTTT
.,TRBV19,.,TRBJ1-1,CASSPPGSEAFF,TGTGCCAGTAGCCCGCCGGGATCTGAAGCTTTCTTT
.,TRBV9,once,TRBJ2-1,CASSVGLGTYNEQFF,TGTGCCAGCAGCGTAGGTCTCGGGACCTACAATGAGCAGTTCTTC
TRBD1,TRBV7-2,.,TRBJ2-1,CASSLGGTGSYNEQFF,TGTGCCAGCAGCTTAGGGGGGACAGGGTCCTACAATGAGCAGTTCTTC
.,TRBV4-2,.,TRBJ2-3,CASSPPATDTQYF,TGTGCCAGCAGCCCCCCCGCGACAGATACGCAGTATTTT
.,TRBV7-9,.,TRBJ1-1,CASILQGVGTEAFF,TGTGCCAGCATCCTTCAAGGGGTAGGAACTGAAGCTTTCTTT
.,TRBV7-9,.,TRBJ2-1,CSSSYSGGYNEQFF,TGTTCCAGCAGCTACTCAGGGGGGTACAATGAGCAGTTCTTC
.,TRBV30,.,TRBJ1-5,CAWSVGAQPQHF,TGTGCCTGGAGTGTAGGGGCTCAGCCCCAGCATTTT
TRBD1,TRBV5-6,.,TRBJ1-1,CASTRTGAGPEAFF,TGTGCCAGCACCCGTACAGGGGCGGGCCCTGAAGCTTTCTTT
TRBD2,TRBV30,.,TRBJ2-1,CAWSGSRTSGRAGEQFF,TGTGCCTGGAGTGGGTCCAGGACTAGCGGGAGGGCCGGTGAGCAGTTCTTC
.,TRBV6-6,.,TRBJ1-1,CASSYSLKQMNTEAFF,TGTGCCAGCAGTTACTCACTTAAACAGATGAACACTGAAGCTTTCTTT
TRBD2,TRBV27,.,TRBJ2-3,CASSQIAGADTQYF,TGTGCCAGCAGCCAGATAGCGGGAGCAGATACGCAGTATTTT
TRBD1,TRBV6-5,.,TRBJ1-1,CASRSTGGGTEAFF,TGTGCCAGCAGATCGACAGGGGGCGGCACTGAAGCTTTCTTT